The clone carrying this TCR beta chain was seen only once. Data came from immunoSEQ multiplex PCR; TCRdb stores just in-frame clones and leaves some out. The sample consists of roughly 50,000 clones, about 91% of them appearing once. The source of the sample is a study of T cell changes during pregnancy in multiple sclerosis. The germline CDR1 and CDR2 sequences are GTSNPN and SVGIG (reference sequence). The junction had 7 bases not matched to a gene; V was cut back by 7 bases and J by 7 bases. The CDR3 length is 11 residues. This TCR was sampled from a female donor in good health, enrolled as a control in a pregnancy study. V and J are TRBV30 and TRBJ2-7, with TRBD1 matching over 7 bases. This material consisted of peripheral blood, taken after pregnancy. In nucleotides, the CDR3 is TGTGCCTACACGACAGGGCAAGAGCAGTACTTC. It specifies CAYTTGQEQYF.